One T cell receptor (beta chain) is described in this entry. Its antigen remains unknown. This sample is drawn from a study of cytomegalovirus exposure and HLA in healthy donors. Study as a whole: The same platform was used for the 120 validation repertoires and the approximately 670 first-cohort repertoires, a later analysis reported.

Trimming stripped 2 bases from V and 6 bases from J, with 11 bases between. CDR3 size: 13 residues. Germline V gene data show CDR1 as MNHNY and CDR2 as SVGAGI (reference sequence). Some clones are missing from TCRdb's copy, which holds only in-frame ones; the method was immunoSEQ multiplex PCR. The table lists hundreds of thousands of clones, more than 80% of them singletons. General study results and limits: Many donors carried some public TCRs, although rarity characterized most TCR sequences. The study designated roughly 150 TCR beta chains cytomegalovirus-associated.

It was the approximately 120-subject validation cohort, separate from the approximately 700-subject first cohort, to which the donors belonged. V usage is TRBV6-6 and J usage is TRBJ2-7; D unresolved. Sequenced input: PBMCs. The receptor's source is a woman between 18 and 29 years old in good health and CMV-seronegative. CDR3 DNA sequence: TGTGCCAGCAGTTACGTGGGCAATATCGAGCAGTACTTC. It codes for CASSYVGNIEQYF.